This T cell receptor beta chain was profiled in a study of low-dose radiotherapy and immunotherapy resistance in tumors. CDR1 LGHDT and CDR2 YNNKEL come from the germline V gene (reference sequence). Trimming at V came to 0 bases and at J to 6 bases, leaving 5 bases not matched to a gene. The CDR3 runs 16 residues. Time point reported: after trial treatment. The treatment is: LDRT plus nivolumab, ipilimumab, low-dose cyclophosphamide and aspirin (RACIN trial). TCR amplification involved about 20 PCR cycles with a constant-region primer and V-primer adapter. TCRdb recomputed calls from the reads with MiXCR, one row per CDR3 protein. The sample has about 52,000 distinct CDR3 sequences, around a third seen once. This clonotype was detected many times.

This rearrangement joins TRBV3-1 to TRBJ2-7; the match to TRBD2 covers 13 bases. Source: PBMCs, taken after low-dose radiotherapy plus immunotherapy. The sequence was collected from a male donor with rectosigmoid adenocarcinoma. CDR3 amino acids: CASSQDEGLAGIEQYF. The CDR3 DNA follows: TGTGCCAGCAGCCAAGATGAGGGACTAGCGGGGATCGAGCAGTACTTC.